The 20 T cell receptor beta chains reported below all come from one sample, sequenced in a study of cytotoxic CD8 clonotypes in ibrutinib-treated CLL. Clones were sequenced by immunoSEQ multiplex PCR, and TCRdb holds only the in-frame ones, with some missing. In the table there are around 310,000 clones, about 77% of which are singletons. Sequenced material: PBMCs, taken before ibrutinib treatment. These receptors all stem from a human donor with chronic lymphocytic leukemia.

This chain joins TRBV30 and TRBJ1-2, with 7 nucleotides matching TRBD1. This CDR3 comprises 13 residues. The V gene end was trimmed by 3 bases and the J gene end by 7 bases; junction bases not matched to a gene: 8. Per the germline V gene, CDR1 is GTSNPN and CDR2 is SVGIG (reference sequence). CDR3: CAWRRQGLGGYTF. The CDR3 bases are TGTGCCTGGAGAAGACAGGGATTGGGTGGCTACACCTTC.

The CDR3 nucleotides read TGTGCCAGCGGCTCCGGGACAGCCTACGAGCAGTACTTC. Protein sequence: CASGSGTAYEQYF. The chain has TRBV27 and TRBJ2-7, with 7 bases matching TRBD1. In germline, CDR1 is MNHEY, CDR2 SMNVEV (reference sequence). The CDR3 contains 13 residues. J was trimmed by 2 bases and V by 8 bases; bases with no gene match: 6.

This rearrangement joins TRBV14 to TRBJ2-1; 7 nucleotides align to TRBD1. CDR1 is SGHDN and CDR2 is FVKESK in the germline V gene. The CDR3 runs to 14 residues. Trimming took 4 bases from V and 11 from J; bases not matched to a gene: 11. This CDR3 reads CASSLPYRQGKQFF. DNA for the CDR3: TGTGCCAGCAGCCTACCTTACCGACAGGGAAAGCAGTTCTTC.

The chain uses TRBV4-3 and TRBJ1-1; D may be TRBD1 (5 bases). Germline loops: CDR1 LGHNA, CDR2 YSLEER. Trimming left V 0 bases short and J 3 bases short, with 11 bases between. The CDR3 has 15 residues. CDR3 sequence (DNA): TGCGCCAGCAGCCAAGATTCCAGGGTCGACACTGAAGCTTTCTTT. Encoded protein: CASSQDSRVDTEAFF.

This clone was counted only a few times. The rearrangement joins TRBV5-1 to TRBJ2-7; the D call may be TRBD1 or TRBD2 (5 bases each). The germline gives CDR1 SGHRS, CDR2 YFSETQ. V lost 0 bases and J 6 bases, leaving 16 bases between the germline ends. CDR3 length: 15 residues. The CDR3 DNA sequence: TGCGCCAGCAGCTTGGGTGGGGCGGCGGGTAGCGAGCAGTACTTC. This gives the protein CASSLGGAAGSEQYF.

CDR3 region: CASSPKRTGSIAGGYEQYF. The CDR3 DNA sequence: TGTGCCAGCTCACCTAAAAGGACAGGGTCAATAGCTGGAGGCTACGAGCAGTACTTC. The chain is built from TRBV18 and TRBJ2-7; TRBD1 agrees at 8 bases. Germline V gene sequence: CDR1 KGHSH, CDR2 LQKENI. The V segment lost 3 bases and the J segment 3 bases; nucleotides outside the gene matches: 19. The CDR3 loop spans 19 amino acids.

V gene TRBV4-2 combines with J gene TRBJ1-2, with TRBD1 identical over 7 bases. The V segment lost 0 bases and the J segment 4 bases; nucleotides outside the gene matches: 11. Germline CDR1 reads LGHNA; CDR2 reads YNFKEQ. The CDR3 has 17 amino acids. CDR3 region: CASSQEVGGGASYGYTF. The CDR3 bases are TGTGCCAGCAGCCAAGAAGTCGGAGGGGGCGCCTCCTATGGCTACACCTTC.

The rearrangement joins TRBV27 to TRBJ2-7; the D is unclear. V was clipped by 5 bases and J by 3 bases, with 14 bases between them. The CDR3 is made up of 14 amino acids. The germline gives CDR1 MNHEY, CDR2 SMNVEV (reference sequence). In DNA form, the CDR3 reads TGTGCCAGCAGTCATTATCGGGCCAGCTACGAGCAGTACTTC. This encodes CASSHYRASYEQYF.

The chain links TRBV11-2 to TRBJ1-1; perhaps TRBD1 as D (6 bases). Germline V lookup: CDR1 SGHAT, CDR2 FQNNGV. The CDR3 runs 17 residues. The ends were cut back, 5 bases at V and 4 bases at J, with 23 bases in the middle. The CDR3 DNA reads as TGTGCCAGCAGCGTCGCGGGGGCCGGGACCTTGGGCACTGAAGCTTTCTTT. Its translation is CASSVAGAGTLGTEAFF.

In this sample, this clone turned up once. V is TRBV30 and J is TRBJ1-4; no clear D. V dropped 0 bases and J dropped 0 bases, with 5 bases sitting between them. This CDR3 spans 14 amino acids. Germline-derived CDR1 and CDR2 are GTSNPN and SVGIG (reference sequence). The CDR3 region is CAWSVSATNEKLFF. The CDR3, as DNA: TGTGCCTGGAGTGTATCCGCAACTAATGAAAAACTGTTTTTT.

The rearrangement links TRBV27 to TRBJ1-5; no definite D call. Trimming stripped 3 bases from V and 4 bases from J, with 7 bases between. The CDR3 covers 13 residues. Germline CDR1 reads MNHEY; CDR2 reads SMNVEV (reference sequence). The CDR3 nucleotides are TGTGCCAGCAGTTTCCGGGAGAATCAGCCCCAGCATTTT. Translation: CASSFRENQPQHF.

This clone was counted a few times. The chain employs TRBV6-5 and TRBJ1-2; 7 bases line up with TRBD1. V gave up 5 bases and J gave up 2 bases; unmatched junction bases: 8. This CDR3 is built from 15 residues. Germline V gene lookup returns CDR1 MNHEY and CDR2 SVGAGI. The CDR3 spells CASSTTWTGNYGYTF. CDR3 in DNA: TGTGCCAGCAGTACCACTTGGACAGGAAACTATGGCTACACCTTC.

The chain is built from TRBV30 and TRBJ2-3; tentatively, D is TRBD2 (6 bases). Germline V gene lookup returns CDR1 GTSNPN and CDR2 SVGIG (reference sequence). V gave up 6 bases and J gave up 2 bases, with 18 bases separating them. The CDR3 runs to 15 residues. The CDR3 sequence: CACSRDFIATDTQYF. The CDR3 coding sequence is TGTGCCTGTTCTCGGGACTTTATCGCCACAGATACGCAGTATTTT.

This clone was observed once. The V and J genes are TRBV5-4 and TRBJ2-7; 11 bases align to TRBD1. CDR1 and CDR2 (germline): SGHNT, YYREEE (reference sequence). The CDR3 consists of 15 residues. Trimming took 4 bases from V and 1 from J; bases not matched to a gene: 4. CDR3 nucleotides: TGTGCCAGCAGCCACGGACAGGGGGCTTCCTACGAGCAGTACTTC. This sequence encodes CASSHGQGASYEQYF.

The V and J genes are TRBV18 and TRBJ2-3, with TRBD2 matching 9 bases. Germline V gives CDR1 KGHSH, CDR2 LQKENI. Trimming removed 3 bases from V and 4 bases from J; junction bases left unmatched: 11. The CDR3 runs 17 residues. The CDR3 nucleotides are TGTGCCAGCTCACCCGAGCCTTTAGCGGGAGTTTCAGATACGCAGTATTTT. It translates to CASSPEPLAGVSDTQYF. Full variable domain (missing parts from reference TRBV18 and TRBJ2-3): NAGVMQNPRHLVRRRGQEARLRCSPMKGHSHVYWYRQLPEEGLKFMVYLQKENIIDESGMPKERFSAEFPKEGPSILRIQQVVRGDSAAYFCASSPEPLAGVSDTQYFGPGTRLTVL.

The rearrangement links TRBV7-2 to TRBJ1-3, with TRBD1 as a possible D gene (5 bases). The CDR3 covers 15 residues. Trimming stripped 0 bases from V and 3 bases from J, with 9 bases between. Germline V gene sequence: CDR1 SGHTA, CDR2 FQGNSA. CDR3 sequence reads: CASSLALGVGNTIYF. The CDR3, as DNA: TGTGCCAGCAGCTTAGCGTTAGGGGTTGGAAACACCATATATTTT.

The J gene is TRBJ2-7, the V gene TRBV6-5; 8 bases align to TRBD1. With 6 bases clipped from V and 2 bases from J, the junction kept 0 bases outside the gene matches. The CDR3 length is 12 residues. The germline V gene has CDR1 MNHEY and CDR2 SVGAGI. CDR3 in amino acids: CASRTGAYEQYF. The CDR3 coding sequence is TGTGCCAGCAGGACAGGGGCCTACGAGCAGTACTTC.

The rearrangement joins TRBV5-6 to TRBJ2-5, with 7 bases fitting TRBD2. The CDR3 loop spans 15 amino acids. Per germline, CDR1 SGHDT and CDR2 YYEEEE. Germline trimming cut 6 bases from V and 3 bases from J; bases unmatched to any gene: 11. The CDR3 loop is CASILVGEGKETQYF. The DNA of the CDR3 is TGTGCCAGCATCCTGGTGGGGGAGGGGAAAGAGACCCAGTACTTC.

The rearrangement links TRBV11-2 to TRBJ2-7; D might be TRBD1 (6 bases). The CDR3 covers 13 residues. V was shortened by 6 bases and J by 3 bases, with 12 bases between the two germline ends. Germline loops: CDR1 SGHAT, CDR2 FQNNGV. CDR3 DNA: TGTGCCAGCAGTCCTACAGGGATCTACGAGCAGTACTTC. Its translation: CASSPTGIYEQYF.

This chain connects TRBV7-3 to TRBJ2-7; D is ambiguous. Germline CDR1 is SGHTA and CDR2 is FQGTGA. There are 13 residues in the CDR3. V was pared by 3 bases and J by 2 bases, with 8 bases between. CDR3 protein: CASSLASAYEQYF. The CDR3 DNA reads TGTGCCAGCAGCTTGGCGTCAGCCTACGAGCAGTACTTC. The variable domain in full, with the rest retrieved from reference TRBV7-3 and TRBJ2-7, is GAGVSQTPSNKVTEKGKYVELRCDPISGHTALYWYRQSLGQGPEFLIYFQGTGAADDSGLPNDRFFAVRPEGSVSTLKIQRTERGDSAVYLCASSLASAYEQYFGPGTRLTVT.